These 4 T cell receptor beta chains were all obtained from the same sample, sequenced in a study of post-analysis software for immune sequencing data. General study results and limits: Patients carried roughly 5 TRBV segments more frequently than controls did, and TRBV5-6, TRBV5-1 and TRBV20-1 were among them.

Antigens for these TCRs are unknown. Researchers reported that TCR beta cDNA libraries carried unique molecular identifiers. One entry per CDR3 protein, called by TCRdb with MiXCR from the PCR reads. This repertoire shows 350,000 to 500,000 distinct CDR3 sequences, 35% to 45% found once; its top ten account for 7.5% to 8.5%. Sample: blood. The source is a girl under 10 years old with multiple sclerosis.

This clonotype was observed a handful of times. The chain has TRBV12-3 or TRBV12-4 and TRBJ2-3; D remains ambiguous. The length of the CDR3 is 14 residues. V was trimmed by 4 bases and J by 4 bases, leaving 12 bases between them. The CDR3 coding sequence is TGTGCCAGCAGTTGGGTCGGCACTGCAGATACGCAGTATTTT. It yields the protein CASSWVGTADTQYF.

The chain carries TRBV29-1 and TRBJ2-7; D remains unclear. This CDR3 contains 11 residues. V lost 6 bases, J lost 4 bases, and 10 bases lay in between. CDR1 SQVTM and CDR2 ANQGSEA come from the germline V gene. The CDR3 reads CSVLLRYEQYF. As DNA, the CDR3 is TGCAGCGTCCTTCTGAGATACGAGCAGTACTTC.

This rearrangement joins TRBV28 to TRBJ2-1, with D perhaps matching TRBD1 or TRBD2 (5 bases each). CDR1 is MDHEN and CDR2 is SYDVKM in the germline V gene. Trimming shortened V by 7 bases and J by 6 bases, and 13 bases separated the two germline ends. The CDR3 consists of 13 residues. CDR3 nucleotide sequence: TGTGCCAGCAAAGTCGGGGCTGCCAATGAGCAGTTCTTC. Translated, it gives CASKVGAANEQFF.

CDR3 in amino acids: CASSYRVSSYEQYF. CDR3 DNA: TGTGCCAGCAGTTACAGGGTGAGCTCCTACGAGCAGTACTTC. The chain joins TRBV6-2 or TRBV6-3 to TRBJ2-7; D uncertain. From germline, CDR1 is MNHEY and CDR2 SVGEGT. V lost 2 bases and J 0 bases, leaving 8 bases between the germline ends. CDR3 size: 14 residues.